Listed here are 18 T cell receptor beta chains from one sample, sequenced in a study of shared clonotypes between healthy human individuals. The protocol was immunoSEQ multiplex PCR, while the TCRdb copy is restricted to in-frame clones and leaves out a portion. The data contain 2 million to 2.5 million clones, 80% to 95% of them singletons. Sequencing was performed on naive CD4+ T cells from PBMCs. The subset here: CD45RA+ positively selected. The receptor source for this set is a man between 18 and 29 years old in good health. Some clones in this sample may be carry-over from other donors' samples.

In DNA, the CDR3 is TGTGCCAGCAGTTACCGCCGGGAGGGCGGCTACACCTTC. The encoded protein is CASSYRREGGYTF. V usage is TRBV6-6 and J usage is TRBJ1-2, with D unresolved. Germline CDR1 MNHNY, CDR2 SVGAGI (reference sequence). V gave up 2 bases and J gave up 8 bases, with 12 bases separating them. CDR3 length equals 13 residues.

For the CDR3, the DNA is TGTGCCAGCAGTTTTAGGGACAGGGACTCTGGAAACACCATATATTTT. Residues: CASSFRDRDSGNTIYF. The chain recombines TRBV6-5 with TRBJ1-3; 9 positions agree with TRBD1. CDR1 MNHEY and CDR2 SVGAGI come from the germline V gene. The CDR3 has 16 residues. V dropped 4 bases and J dropped 0; count of bases not matched to a gene: 4.

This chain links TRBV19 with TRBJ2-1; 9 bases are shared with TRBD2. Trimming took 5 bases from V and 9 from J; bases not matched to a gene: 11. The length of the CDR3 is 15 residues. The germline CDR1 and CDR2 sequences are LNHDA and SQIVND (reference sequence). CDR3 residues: CASSVIAGVVSEQFF. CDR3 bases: TGTGCCAGTAGTGTGATAGCGGGAGTTGTCAGTGAGCAGTTCTTC.

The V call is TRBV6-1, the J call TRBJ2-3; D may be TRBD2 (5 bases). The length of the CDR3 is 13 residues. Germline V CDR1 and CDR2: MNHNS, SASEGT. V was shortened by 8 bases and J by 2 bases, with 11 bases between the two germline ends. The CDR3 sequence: CASSIRDTDTQYF. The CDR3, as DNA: TGTGCCAGCTCAATCCGGGACACAGATACGCAGTATTTT.

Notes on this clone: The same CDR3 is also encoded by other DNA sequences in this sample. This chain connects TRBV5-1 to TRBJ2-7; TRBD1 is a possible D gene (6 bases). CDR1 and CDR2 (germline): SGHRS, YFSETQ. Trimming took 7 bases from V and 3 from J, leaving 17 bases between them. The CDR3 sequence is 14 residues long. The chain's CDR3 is CASSRGGDSYEQYF. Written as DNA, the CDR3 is TGCGCCAGCTCACGAGGGGGAGACAGCTACGAGCAGTACTTC. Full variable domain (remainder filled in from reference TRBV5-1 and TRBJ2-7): KAGVTQTPRYLIKTRGQQVTLSCSPISGHRSVSWYQQTPGQGLQFLFEYFSETQRNKGNFPGRFSGRQFSNSRSEMNVSTLELGDSALYLCASSRGGDSYEQYFGPGTRLTVT.

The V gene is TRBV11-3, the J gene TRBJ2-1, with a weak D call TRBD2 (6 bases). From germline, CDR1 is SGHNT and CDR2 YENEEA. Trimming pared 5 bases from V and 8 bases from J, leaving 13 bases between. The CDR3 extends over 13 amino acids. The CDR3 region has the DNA TGTGCCAGCAGCCCGGCCGCTAGCGATGAGCAGTTCTTC. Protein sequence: CASSPAASDEQFF.

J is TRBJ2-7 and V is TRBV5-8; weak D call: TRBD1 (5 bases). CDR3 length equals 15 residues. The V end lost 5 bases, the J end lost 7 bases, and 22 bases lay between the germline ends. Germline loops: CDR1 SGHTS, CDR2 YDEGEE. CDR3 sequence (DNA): TGTGCCAGCAGTCACGCTGGACACATCCCTATGGAGCAGTACTTC. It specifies CASSHAGHIPMEQYF.

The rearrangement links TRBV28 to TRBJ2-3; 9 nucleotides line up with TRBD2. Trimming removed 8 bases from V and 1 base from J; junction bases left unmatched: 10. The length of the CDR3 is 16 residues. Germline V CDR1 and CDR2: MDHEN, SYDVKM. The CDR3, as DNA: TGTGCCAGCTCTTCAGGGGTAGCGGGGGGCACAGATACGCAGTATTTT. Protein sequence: CASSSGVAGGTDTQYF.

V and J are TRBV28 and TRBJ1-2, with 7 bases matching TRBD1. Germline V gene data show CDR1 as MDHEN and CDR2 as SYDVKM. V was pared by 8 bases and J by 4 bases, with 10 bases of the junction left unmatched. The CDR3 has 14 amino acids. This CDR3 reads CASGLQGDTYGYTF. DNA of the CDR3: TGTGCCAGCGGTCTGCAGGGGGATACCTATGGCTACACCTTC.

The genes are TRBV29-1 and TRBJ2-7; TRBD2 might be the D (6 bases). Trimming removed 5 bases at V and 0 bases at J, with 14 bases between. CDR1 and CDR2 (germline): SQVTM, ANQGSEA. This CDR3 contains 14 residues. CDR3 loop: CSVRERVSSYEQYF. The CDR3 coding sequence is TGCAGCGTTCGTGAGCGGGTAAGCTCCTACGAGCAGTACTTC.

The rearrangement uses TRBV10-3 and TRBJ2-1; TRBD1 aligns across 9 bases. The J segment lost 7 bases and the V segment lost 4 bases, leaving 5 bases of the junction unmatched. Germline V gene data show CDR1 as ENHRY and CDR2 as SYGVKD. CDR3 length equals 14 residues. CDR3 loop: CAISGRTGENEQFF. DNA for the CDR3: TGTGCCATCAGTGGTCGGACAGGGGAAAATGAGCAGTTCTTC.

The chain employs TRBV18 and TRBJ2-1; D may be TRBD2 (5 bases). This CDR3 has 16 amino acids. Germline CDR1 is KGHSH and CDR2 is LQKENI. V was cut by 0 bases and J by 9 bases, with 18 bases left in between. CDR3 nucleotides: TGTGCCAGCTCACCACCAAGTCTAGCTCGGGTCAGTGAGCAGTTCTTC. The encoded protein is CASSPPSLARVSEQFF.

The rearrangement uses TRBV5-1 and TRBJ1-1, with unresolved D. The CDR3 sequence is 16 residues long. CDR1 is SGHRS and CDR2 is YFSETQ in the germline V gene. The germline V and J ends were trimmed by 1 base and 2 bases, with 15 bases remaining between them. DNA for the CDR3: TGCGCCAGCAGCTTGAACGTCGGGTCTCTAAACACTGAAGCTTTCTTT. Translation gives CASSLNVGSLNTEAFF.

This CDR3 is CASRVDGSFSTNYGYTF. CDR3 coding DNA: TGCGCCAGCAGGGTGGACGGCTCATTTAGCACTAACTATGGCTACACCTTC. This chain links TRBV10-2 with TRBJ1-2; no definite D call. The germline V gene has CDR1 WSHSY and CDR2 SAAADI. Trimming stripped 6 bases from V and 0 bases from J, with 20 bases between. This CDR3 contains 17 residues.

The CDR3 DNA reads as TGCGCCAGCAATCCGGGTCCTAAGTCAAATGAGCAGTTCTTC. Translating it yields CASNPGPKSNEQFF. The V gene is TRBV5-1, the J gene TRBJ2-1; D unresolved. V was cut by 6 bases and J by 7 bases, with 17 bases left in between. CDR3 length: 14 residues. The V gene's germline CDR1 is SGHRS and CDR2 YFSETQ.

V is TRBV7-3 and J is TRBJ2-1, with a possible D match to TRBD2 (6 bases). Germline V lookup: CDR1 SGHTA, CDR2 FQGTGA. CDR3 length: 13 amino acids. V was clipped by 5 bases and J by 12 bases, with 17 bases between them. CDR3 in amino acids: CASSTRRLEGQFF. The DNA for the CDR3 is TGTGCCAGCAGCACCCGTAGACTAGAAGGGCAGTTCTTC.

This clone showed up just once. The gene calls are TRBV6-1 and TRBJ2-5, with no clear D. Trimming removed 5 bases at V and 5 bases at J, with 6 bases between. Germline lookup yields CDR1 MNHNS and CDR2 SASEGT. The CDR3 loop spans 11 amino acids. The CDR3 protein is CASSHRETQYF. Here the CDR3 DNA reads TGTGCCAGCAGTCACCGGGAGACCCAGTACTTC.

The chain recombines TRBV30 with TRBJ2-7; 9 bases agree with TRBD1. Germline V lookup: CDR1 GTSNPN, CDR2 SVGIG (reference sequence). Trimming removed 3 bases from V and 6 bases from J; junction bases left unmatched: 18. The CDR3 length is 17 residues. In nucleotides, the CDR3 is TGTGCCTGGAGGGGGGGGACAGGGAATTCCTGGCCTGGCGAGCAGTACTTC. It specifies CAWRGGTGNSWPGEQYF.